These 24 T cell receptor beta chains came from one sample sequenced in a study of beta chain features in type 1 diabetes. Study-wide findings and caveats: TCRB CDR3 length was moderately but significantly reduced in all four CD4+ subsets of Type 1 diabetes patients.

Of the isolated RNA, all was reverse transcribed, and so the sequenced material was expressed TCRB transcripts. Only in-frame clones appear in the TCRdb table, and some are missing; sequencing was by immunoSEQ multiplex PCR. The data show around 130,000 clones, about 15% seen once. No antigen has been identified for these receptors. Sequenced material: central memory CD4+ T cells from blood. The receptors here all came from a man aged 25-40 years with type 1 diabetes.

Only a few counts were recorded for this clone. The CDR3 is CASRPPSYEQYF. The DNA for the CDR3 is TGTGCCAGCAGGCCCCCCTCCTACGAGCAGTACTTC. This chain links TRBV28 with TRBJ2-7; D is unresolved. Trimming shortened V by 6 bases and J by 0 bases, and 6 bases separated the two germline ends. Germline CDR1 and CDR2: MDHEN and SYDVKM. CDR3 length equals 12 residues.

A few counts support this clone. The rearrangement joins TRBV11-2 to TRBJ2-6, with no clear D. In germline, CDR1 is SGHAT, CDR2 FQNNGV. Trimming pared 4 bases from V and 2 bases from J, leaving 0 bases between. This CDR3 is built from 12 residues. DNA of the CDR3: TGTGCCAGCAGCTCTGGGGCCAACGTCCTGACTTTC. It codes for CASSSGANVLTF.

V is TRBV2 and J is TRBJ1-2; unclear D gene. V was shortened by 3 bases and J by 7 bases, with 12 bases between the two germline ends. The germline gives CDR1 SNHLY, CDR2 FYNNEI. This CDR3 comprises 13 residues. This CDR3 reads CASSDSRPAGYTF. The CDR3 coding sequence is TGTGCCAGCAGTGACAGTAGACCGGCTGGCTACACCTTC.

The rearrangement joins TRBV7-9 to TRBJ2-7, with 8 bases matching TRBD1. V lost 5 bases and J lost 3; bases outside the gene matches: 6. The CDR3 runs to 14 residues. Germline-derived CDR1 and CDR2 are SEHNR and FQNEAQ (reference sequence). In DNA, the CDR3 is TGTGCCAGCAGCCTAGGACAGGGAGACTACGAGCAGTACTTC. It translates to CASSLGQGDYEQYF.

The chain links TRBV30 to TRBJ1-5; 7 bases line up with TRBD1. This CDR3 comprises 15 residues. Germline-derived CDR1 and CDR2 are GTSNPN and SVGIG (reference sequence). J lost 2 bases, V lost 3 bases, and 7 bases had no gene match. The CDR3, as DNA: TGTGCCTGGAGGGCTTCGACAGGGCGCAATCAGCCCCAGCATTTT. It encodes CAWRASTGRNQPQHF.

This clone showed up many times. The chain is built from TRBV11-2 and TRBJ2-3; D is ambiguous. This CDR3 contains 14 residues. V lost 2 bases and J 0 bases, leaving 6 bases between the germline ends. Germline CDR1 is SGHAT and CDR2 is FQNNGV. CDR3 DNA sequence: TGTGCCAGCAGCTTATCCTCTAGCACAGATACGCAGTATTTT. It encodes CASSLSSSTDTQYF.

This clone came up a few times. V gene TRBV28 combines with J gene TRBJ2-6; D gene uncertain. The V gene lost 3 bases and the J gene lost 0 bases, with 12 bases spanning the gap. This CDR3 has 17 residues. Per the germline V gene, CDR1 is MDHEN and CDR2 is SYDVKM. The CDR3 reads CASSLIGRISGANVLTF. CDR3 DNA: TGTGCCAGCAGTTTGATTGGCAGAATCTCTGGGGCCAACGTCCTGACTTTC.

This clone was seen a few times. The chain has TRBV5-4 and TRBJ2-7; D perhaps matches TRBD2 (6 bases). The CDR3 is 14 residues long. V lost 3 bases and J lost 2, with 12 bases in between. CDR1 and CDR2 (germline): SGHNT, YYREEE (reference sequence). This chain's CDR3 is CASSSGGETYEQYF. The CDR3 coding sequence is TGTGCCAGCAGCTCCGGCGGGGAGACCTACGAGCAGTACTTC.

The rearrangement joins TRBV5-4 to TRBJ1-4; maybe TRBD1 (5 bases). Trimming removed 4 bases at V and 7 bases at J, with 20 bases between. The CDR3 extends over 16 amino acids. The germline gives CDR1 SGHNT, CDR2 YYREEE (reference sequence). The CDR3 DNA reads as TGTGCCAGCAGCAACCGGGACTTCAATCCGGGTGAAAAACTGTTTTTT. This translates into CASSNRDFNPGEKLFF.

This clone occurred a few times. This rearrangement joins TRBV6-5 to TRBJ2-3, with D maybe TRBD2 (6 bases). The V gene lost 0 bases and the J gene lost 6 bases, with 10 bases spanning the gap. CDR3 length: 14 amino acids. Germline CDR1 reads MNHEY; CDR2 reads SVGAGI. For the CDR3, the DNA is TGTGCCAGCAGTTACTCAGGCCGGGGGGATACGCAGTATTTT. It is translated as CASSYSGRGDTQYF.

J is TRBJ2-3 and V is TRBV14, with a tentative D call TRBD1 (5 bases). The germline CDR1 and CDR2 sequences are SGHDN and FVKESK. The V and J ends lost 2 bases and 8 bases respectively, with 8 bases between them. This CDR3 is 12 amino acids long. The chain's CDR3 is CASSQQGGTQYF. The DNA of the CDR3 is TGTGCCAGCAGCCAACAGGGTGGTACGCAGTATTTT. The whole variable domain, filled in from reference TRBV14 and TRBJ2-3, reads EAGVTQFPSHSVIEKGQTVTLRCDPISGHDNLYWYRRVMGKEIKFLLHFVKESKQDESGMPNNRFLAERTGGTYSTLKVQPAELEDSGVYFCASSQQGGTQYFGPGTRLTVL.

The CDR3 DNA reads TGTGCCAGCAGTTTCACACAGGGGGCTCAAGGAGATACGCAGTATTTT. Translation gives CASSFTQGAQGDTQYF. This chain joins TRBV27 and TRBJ2-3; TRBD1 matches at 9 bases. Germline trimming cut 3 bases from V and 5 bases from J; bases unmatched to any gene: 9. The CDR3 has 16 amino acids. Germline-derived CDR1 and CDR2 are MNHEY and SMNVEV (reference sequence).

V is TRBV5-1 and J is TRBJ1-2; D not certain. The CDR3 totals 13 residues. Germline CDR1 reads SGHRS; CDR2 reads YFSETQ. Trimming removed 3 bases from V and 4 bases from J, with 10 bases in between. The CDR3 is CASSSDASYGYTF. The CDR3, as DNA: TGCGCCAGCAGCTCGGACGCGAGCTATGGCTACACCTTC.

The chain couples TRBV18 to TRBJ2-7; D ambiguous. V lost 4 bases and J lost 2, with 15 bases in between. The CDR3 has 15 amino acids. Germline loops: CDR1 KGHSH, CDR2 LQKENI. The CDR3 DNA follows: TGTGCCAGCTCACTCCCGGGCCCCGGAGCCTACGAGCAGTACTTC. Translation gives CASSLPGPGAYEQYF.

For the CDR3, the DNA is TGTGCCCTGCAAATGGGTAGTGGAAACACCATATATTTT. Translated, it gives CALQMGSGNTIYF. This chain connects TRBV30 to TRBJ1-3, with D uncertain. V was clipped by 8 bases and J by 3 bases, with 14 bases between them. CDR1 is GTSNPN, CDR2 SVGIG, per germline (reference sequence). This CDR3 comprises 13 residues.

This clone was seen many times. The chain is built from TRBV2 and TRBJ1-4; D is possibly TRBD1 (5 bases). Germline V lookup: CDR1 SNHLY, CDR2 FYNNEI. Trimming shortened V by 3 bases and J by 8 bases, and 13 bases separated the two germline ends. The CDR3 loop spans 14 amino acids. CDR3 sequence (DNA): TGTGCCAGCAGTGAGAGGCAGACAGACGAAAAACTGTTTTTT. Protein product: CASSERQTDEKLFF.

With regard to this clone: A clone one base away is much larger, so this may be a read error. The chain combines TRBV6-5 with TRBJ2-1; maybe TRBD1 (6 bases). This CDR3 has 14 residues. The V gene's germline CDR1 is MNHEY and CDR2 SVGAGI. V was trimmed by 6 bases and J by 5 bases, leaving 14 bases between them. As DNA, the CDR3 is TGTGCCAGCAGCCCGGGACATCCGAACAATGAGCAGTTCTTC. The encoded protein is CASSPGHPNNEQFF.

V is TRBV14 and J is TRBJ1-4; D is possibly TRBD1 (5 bases). The CDR3 loop spans 13 amino acids. The germline V gene encodes CDR1 SGHDN and CDR2 FVKESK. Trimming stripped 3 bases from V and 10 bases from J, with 12 bases between. This chain's CDR3 is CASSHGTGGKLFF. CDR3 in DNA: TGTGCCAGCAGCCACGGGACCGGGGGAAAACTGTTTTTT.

This clone was counted between two and nine times. This rearrangement joins TRBV6-6 to TRBJ2-7, with TRBD1 identical over 7 bases. V lost 5 bases and J lost 2; bases outside the gene matches: 9. The length of the CDR3 is 15 residues. Per germline, CDR1 MNHNY and CDR2 SVGAGI (reference sequence). CDR3 in amino acids: CASSRQGGGTYEQYF. For the CDR3, the DNA is TGTGCCAGCAGTCGACAGGGTGGCGGAACCTACGAGCAGTACTTC.

There are a few counts of this clone. V and J are TRBV18 and TRBJ1-2; 8 nucleotides align to TRBD1. CDR3 length equals 12 residues. The V gene's germline CDR1 is KGHSH and CDR2 LQKENI. V was pared by 3 bases and J by 6 bases, with 0 bases of the junction left unmatched. The CDR3 is CASSPGQDGYTF. CDR3 DNA: TGTGCCAGCTCACCGGGACAGGATGGCTACACCTTC.

This clone has a count of ten or more. The chain carries TRBV11-3 and TRBJ1-4, with D maybe TRBD1 (5 bases). Germline loops: CDR1 SGHNT, CDR2 YENEEA. The CDR3 loop spans 16 amino acids. Trimming removed 5 bases from V and 0 bases from J, with 13 bases in between. Here the CDR3 DNA reads TGTGCCAGCAGCCGTAAGGACATCGCAACTAATGAAAAACTGTTTTTT. As protein: CASSRKDIATNEKLFF.

Only a few counts were recorded for this clone. J is TRBJ2-5 and V is TRBV10-3, with TRBD2 matching 10 bases. Trimming removed 0 bases from V and 7 bases from J; junction bases left unmatched: 14. The germline CDR1 and CDR2 sequences are ENHRY and SYGVKD. This CDR3 is built from 18 residues. CDR3 DNA: TGTGCCATCAGTGAGTCGGCTAGCGGGGGCATCCGCTTTTCGACCCAGTACTTC. Protein product: CAISESASGGIRFSTQYF.

The rearrangement uses TRBV7-3 and TRBJ2-2; D gene uncertain. This CDR3 spans 14 amino acids. Per the germline V gene, CDR1 is SGHTA and CDR2 is FQGTGA. V was shortened by 5 bases and J by 2 bases, with 9 bases between the two germline ends. CDR3 coding DNA: TGTGCCAGCAGCCCTAACAGTAACACCGGGGAGCTGTTTTTT. Amino acids: CASSPNSNTGELFF.

This clone was seen a few times. V is TRBV7-2 and J is TRBJ2-5; D not certain. Per the germline V gene, CDR1 is SGHTA and CDR2 is FQGNSA. The length of the CDR3 is 13 residues. Trimming pared 4 bases from V and 4 bases from J, leaving 10 bases between. CDR3 protein: CASSSPRTETQYF. The CDR3 DNA follows: TGTGCCAGCAGCTCCCCTAGAACAGAGACCCAGTACTTC.